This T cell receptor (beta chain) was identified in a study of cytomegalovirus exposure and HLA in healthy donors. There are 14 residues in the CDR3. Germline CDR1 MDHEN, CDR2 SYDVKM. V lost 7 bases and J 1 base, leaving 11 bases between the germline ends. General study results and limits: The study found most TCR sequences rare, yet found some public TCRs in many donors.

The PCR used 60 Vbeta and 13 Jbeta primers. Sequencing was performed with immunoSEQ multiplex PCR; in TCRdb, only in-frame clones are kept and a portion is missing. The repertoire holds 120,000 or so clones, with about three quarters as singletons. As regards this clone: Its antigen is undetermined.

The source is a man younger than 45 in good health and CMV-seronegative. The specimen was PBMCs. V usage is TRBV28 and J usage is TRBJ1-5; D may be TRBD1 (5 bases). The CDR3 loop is CASKRGGSNQPQHF. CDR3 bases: TGTGCCAGCAAAAGGGGAGGGAGCAATCAGCCCCAGCATTTT.